What follows are 32 T cell receptor beta chains derived from one specimen sequenced in a study of post-analysis software for immune sequencing data. Study conclusions and caveats: TRBV5-6, TRBV5-1 and TRBV20-1 belonged to a set of about five TRBV segments that were more frequent in patients than controls.

The TCR beta cDNA libraries carried unique molecular identifiers. MiXCR was run by TCRdb on the PCR reads, yielding one entry per CDR3 protein. The profile shows some 690,000 distinct CDR3 sequences, roughly three fifths of them singletons. Antigens for these TCRs are unknown. The sample comprised blood. The receptors were gathered from a girl aged 2-10 years with multiple sclerosis.

This chain connects TRBV11-3 to TRBJ1-2; the D is unclear. The V gene lost 5 bases and the J gene lost 8 bases, with 15 bases spanning the gap. The germline V gene encodes CDR1 SGHNT and CDR2 YENEEA. This CDR3 region has 13 residues. The CDR3 DNA is TGTGCCAGCAGCCCACTAGGGTACCGGGGCTACACCTTC. Translated, it gives CASSPLGYRGYTF.

This chain links TRBV20-1 with TRBJ2-3; TRBD1 matches at 8 bases. V lost 0 bases to trimming and J lost 2 bases; unmatched junction nucleotides: 4. The CDR3 consists of 15 residues. The V gene's germline CDR1 is DFQATT and CDR2 SNEGSKA (reference sequence). As DNA, the CDR3 is TGCAGTGCTAGAGACAGGGGGCGAATCACAGATACGCAGTATTTT. Translation: CSARDRGRITDTQYF.

This chain connects TRBV4-3 to TRBJ2-1; 7 bases are shared with TRBD1. Germline loops: CDR1 LGHNA, CDR2 YSLEER. CDR3 length equals 15 residues. V was clipped by 0 bases and J by 3 bases; unmatched bases: 2. DNA of the CDR3: TGCGCCAGCAGCCAAGAGGGACAGAACTACAATGAGCAGTTCTTC. Protein sequence: CASSQEGQNYNEQFF.

The table lists this clonotype with a few counts. The junction and the germline gene differ at one end; a read error may be behind it. V is TRBV7-7 and J is TRBJ2-1, with 14 bases aligning to TRBD2. Germline-derived CDR1 and CDR2 are SSHAT and FNYEAQ (reference sequence). The CDR3 runs to 19 residues. CDR3 amino acids: CASSKGTSGSRARWNEQFF. The DNA of the CDR3 is TGTGCTAGCAGCAAAGGGACTAGCGGGAGTCGGGCCCGCTGGAATGAGCAGTTCTTC.

The chain couples TRBV6-6 to TRBJ2-1, with D perhaps TRBD1 or TRBD2 (7 bases each). In germline, CDR1 is MNHNY, CDR2 SVGAGI (reference sequence). The CDR3 extends over 16 amino acids. V was shortened by 5 bases and J by 6 bases, with 20 bases between the two germline ends. CDR3 protein: CASSPQGGPTGNEQFF. The CDR3 bases are TGTGCCAGCAGTCCCCAGGGGGGGCCTACAGGCAATGAGCAGTTCTTC.

The gene calls are TRBV6-6 and TRBJ2-7; D not resolved. The better agreement between TRBJ2-5 and the DNA end casts doubt on the J call. This CDR3 contains 14 residues. Germline V lookup: CDR1 MNHNY, CDR2 SVGAGI (reference sequence). The CDR3 here is CVTRPGTYQETQYF. The CDR3 coding sequence is TGTGTCACGAGGCCCGGAACTTATCAAGAGACCCAGTACTTC.

This clonotype was found a few times. The CDR3 sequence is CASSPVRSTGDTEAFF. CDR3 bases: TGCGCCAGCAGCCCCGTGCGCTCCACAGGGGACACTGAAGCTTTCTTT. The chain has TRBV4-1 and TRBJ1-1, with 7 bases aligning to TRBD1. In germline, CDR1 is MGHRA, CDR2 YSYEKL. V was clipped by 4 bases and J by 3 bases; unmatched bases: 11. This CDR3 comprises 16 residues.

The genes are TRBV29-1 and TRBJ2-1; unclear D gene. Germline CDR1 and CDR2: SQVTM and ANQGSEA. V lost 4 bases to trimming and J lost 9 bases, with 13 bases between them. The CDR3 has 12 residues. CDR3 loop: CSVATSRSEQFF. In DNA, the CDR3 is TGCAGCGTTGCGACCAGCCGAAGTGAGCAGTTCTTC.

The chain uses TRBV5-1 and TRBJ1-2, with TRBD1 matching over 7 bases. The CDR3 consists of 15 residues. The V segment lost 0 bases and the J segment 0 bases; nucleotides outside the gene matches: 2. Per germline, CDR1 SGHRS and CDR2 YFSETQ. The CDR3 sequence: CASSLGDSSNYGYTF. CDR3 coding DNA: TGCGCCAGCAGCTTGGGGGACAGCTCTAACTATGGCTACACCTTC.

The gene calls are TRBV7-2 and TRBJ2-1; 10 bases match TRBD2. The CDR3 is 14 residues long. CDR1 and CDR2 from the germline V gene are SGHTA and FQGNSA. V lost 7 bases to trimming and J lost 12 bases; unmatched junction nucleotides: 12. In DNA form, the CDR3 reads TGTGCCAGCACTTCCGGGCTAGCGGGGGATGGGCAGTTCTTC. Its translation: CASTSGLAGDGQFF.

This chain uses TRBV20-1 with TRBJ1-2; tentatively, D is TRBD1 (5 bases). The CDR3 is made up of 13 amino acids. Germline values: CDR1 DFQATT, CDR2 SNEGSKA (reference sequence). The V and J ends lost 1 base and 3 bases respectively, with 9 bases between them. The CDR3 coding sequence is TGCAGTGCTAGAGTTCGGGGGGACTATGGCTACACCTTC. Protein: CSARVRGDYGYTF.

The chain links TRBV29-1 to TRBJ2-3; D possibly matches TRBD1 or TRBD2 (7 bases each). The germline gives CDR1 SQVTM, CDR2 ANQGSEA. With 8 bases removed from V and 3 bases from J, the gap between germline ends came to 18 bases. This CDR3 spans 14 amino acids. Written as DNA, the CDR3 is TGCAGCACGGCGACAGGGAGGGGGACAGATACGCAGTATTTT. Encoded protein: CSTATGRGTDTQYF.

The chain couples TRBV7-6 to TRBJ2-1; tentative D call: TRBD1 (5 bases). Germline CDR1 and CDR2: SGHVS and FNYEAQ. Trimming removed 3 bases from V and 5 bases from J, with 11 bases in between. This CDR3 is built from 14 residues. CDR3 DNA sequence: TGTGCCAGCAGCTTCCCCTTGACAGACAATGAGCAGTTCTTC. Its translation is CASSFPLTDNEQFF.

This chain uses TRBV5-1 with TRBJ2-5; D is perhaps TRBD1 (6 bases). Trimming removed 4 bases from V and 2 bases from J, with 12 bases in between. The CDR3 has 14 amino acids. Germline V gene data show CDR1 as SGHRS and CDR2 as YFSETQ. As DNA, the CDR3 is TGCGCCAGCAGCCCCTTAGGACAGCAAGAGACCCAGTACTTC. Its translation: CASSPLGQQETQYF. The full variable domain, in which reference TRBV5-1 and TRBJ2-5 provide the parts outside the CDR3, is KAGVTQTPRYLIKTRGQQVTLSCSPISGHRSVSWYQQTPGQGLQFLFEYFSETQRNKGNFPGRFSGRQFSNSRSEMNVSTLELGDSALYLCASSPLGQQETQYFGPGTRLLVL.

The chain links TRBV28 to TRBJ2-4; 16 nucleotides match TRBD2. The closer fit of TRBJ2-7 to the DNA end suggests the J call may be wrong. Germline-derived CDR1 and CDR2 are MDHEN and SYDVKM. This CDR3 region has 24 residues. The DNA for the CDR3 is TGTGCCAGCAGTTTGGGAAGCTGGGCCTGGACCGGGACTAGCGGGAGGGCCGAGAGTTACGAGCAGTACTTC. This codes for CASSLGSWAWTGTSGRAESYEQYF.

The V gene is TRBV2, the J gene TRBJ1-1; 7 bases are a match to TRBD1. Trimming cost V 7 bases and J 0 bases; bases outside gene matches: 17. Germline CDR1 is SNHLY and CDR2 is FYNNEI. This CDR3 contains 18 residues. CDR3 region: CASTVVPQGNTLNTEAFF. CDR3 nucleotides: TGTGCCAGCACTGTAGTCCCACAGGGGAATACGTTGAACACTGAAGCTTTCTTT. Full variable domain (remainder filled in from reference TRBV2 and TRBJ1-1): EPEVTQTPSHQVTQMGQEVILRCVPISNHLYFYWYRQILGQKVEFLVSFYNNEISEKSEIFDDQFSVERPDGSNFTLKIRSTKLEDSAMYFCASTVVPQGNTLNTEAFFGQGTRLTVV.

This clonotype was detected a few times. The chain couples TRBV4-3 to TRBJ2-1, with TRBD1 matching 9 bases. V was clipped by 1 base and J by 8 bases; unmatched bases: 18. The CDR3 spans 19 residues. CDR1 and CDR2 (germline): LGHNA, YSLEER. CDR3 amino acids: CASSQGLMLDRGGTDEQFF. In nucleotides, the CDR3 is TGCGCCAGCAGCCAAGGATTGATGTTGGACAGGGGAGGAACTGATGAGCAGTTCTTC.

The chain employs TRBV6-5 and TRBJ2-1, with 7 bases aligning to TRBD1. The CDR3 is made up of 11 amino acids. Germline CDR1 MNHEY, CDR2 SVGAGI. The ends lost 10 bases at V and 10 bases at J; junction bases unmatched: 7. CDR3 sequence (DNA): TGTGCCACCACGACAGGGTACGAGCAGTTCTTC. Its translation is CATTTGYEQFF.

This clonotype was counted once. The chain recombines TRBV20-1 with TRBJ2-7; tentative D call: TRBD2 (5 bases). Per the germline V gene, CDR1 is DFQATT and CDR2 is SNEGSKA (reference sequence). This CDR3 spans 15 amino acids. The ends were cut back, 2 bases at V and 0 bases at J, with 14 bases in the middle. The CDR3 protein is CSARRWRVSSYEQYF. As DNA, the CDR3 is TGCAGTGCTAGAAGGTGGCGGGTTAGCTCCTACGAGCAGTACTTC.

This clonotype was picked up a small number of times. The chain carries TRBV30 and TRBJ2-4, with a possible D match to TRBD1 (6 bases). The length of the CDR3 is 18 residues. Germline lookup yields CDR1 GTSNPN and CDR2 SVGIG (reference sequence). V lost 0 bases, J lost 0 bases, and 18 bases lay in between. CDR3 region: CAWSVGARGTIAKNIQYF. The CDR3 DNA sequence: TGTGCCTGGAGTGTAGGGGCCAGGGGAACAATAGCCAAAAACATTCAGTACTTC.

The rearrangement uses TRBV20-1 and TRBJ2-5, with D tentatively TRBD1 (6 bases). Germline V gene sequence: CDR1 DFQATT, CDR2 SNEGSKA (reference sequence). The CDR3 loop spans 13 amino acids. The V end lost 6 bases, the J end lost 5 bases, and 16 bases lay between the germline ends. The CDR3 nucleotides read TGCAGTGCCCCTGGATCGAGGGGGGAGACCCAGTACTTC. This translates into CSAPGSRGETQYF.

This sequence joins TRBV6-1 and TRBJ2-7, with 9 bases matching TRBD2. CDR1 and CDR2 (germline): MNHNS, SASEGT. The CDR3 spans 20 residues. The J segment lost 0 bases and the V segment lost 2 bases, leaving 17 bases of the junction unmatched. The CDR3 spells CASSENFPGLAFAPSYEQYF. DNA for the CDR3: TGTGCCAGCAGTGAAAATTTCCCGGGACTAGCCTTCGCCCCCTCCTACGAGCAGTACTTC.

The sample holds a few counts of this clonotype. The chain links TRBV27 to TRBJ2-3; D is uncertain. The V end lost 1 base, the J end lost 4 bases, and 9 bases lay between the germline ends. CDR3 length equals 14 residues. Germline V gene lookup returns CDR1 MNHEY and CDR2 SMNVEV (reference sequence). The chain's CDR3 is CASSLFRFSDTQYF. The CDR3 nucleotides read TGTGCCAGCAGTTTATTCAGGTTTTCAGATACGCAGTATTTT.

This clonotype was detected a few times. This chain connects TRBV28 to TRBJ2-3; D is perhaps TRBD1 (5 bases). Trimming took 4 bases from V and 2 from J, leaving 19 bases between them. Germline CDR1 is MDHEN and CDR2 is SYDVKM. The CDR3 has 17 residues. The CDR3 DNA follows: TGTGCCAGCAGTTACGACCCCTACAGGATAGCCACAGATACGCAGTATTTT. Protein product: CASSYDPYRIATDTQYF.

The sample holds one count of this clonotype. The chain combines TRBV5-1 with TRBJ2-7; the D gene is possibly TRBD2 (6 bases). From germline, CDR1 is SGHRS and CDR2 YFSETQ. The CDR3 totals 15 residues. V shed 0 bases and J shed 1 base, with 11 bases lying between them. CDR3 amino acids: CASSLAGSRSYEQYF. The CDR3 coding sequence is TGCGCCAGCAGCTTGGCCGGGAGTAGATCCTACGAGCAGTACTTC.

The genes are TRBV24-1 and TRBJ2-1; the match to TRBD2 covers 7 bases. The junction had 8 bases not matched to a gene; V was cut back by 1 base and J by 0 bases. This CDR3 comprises 18 residues. CDR1 and CDR2 from the germline V gene are KGHDR and SFDVKD. CDR3 in amino acids: CATSDFRAGVSSYNEQFF. For the CDR3, the DNA is TGTGCCACCAGTGATTTTCGGGCGGGGGTTAGCTCCTACAATGAGCAGTTCTTC.

The chain carries TRBV4-3 and TRBJ2-3; 9 nucleotides agree with TRBD1. CDR3 length equals 17 residues. Germline V lookup: CDR1 LGHNA, CDR2 YSLEER. V was clipped by 1 base and J by 1 base; unmatched bases: 6. The DNA for the CDR3 is TGCGCCAGCAGCCAAGCTTTTCGGGACAGGGGCACAGATACGCAGTATTTT. Translated: CASSQAFRDRGTDTQYF.

The chain joins TRBV24-1 to TRBJ2-1; TRBD2 agrees at 7 bases. Trimming took 8 bases from V and 5 from J; bases not matched to a gene: 5. The CDR3 extends over 13 amino acids. CDR1 and CDR2 (germline): KGHDR, SFDVKD. The CDR3 DNA reads TGTGCCACCAAGCCTAGCGGAGACAATGAGCAGTTCTTC. It translates to CATKPSGDNEQFF.

This clonotype was seen only a few times. J is TRBJ2-5 and V is TRBV4-1; D not certain. The germline V gene encodes CDR1 MGHRA and CDR2 YSYEKL. The CDR3 runs 16 residues. The V gene lost 0 bases and the J gene lost 2 bases, with 13 bases spanning the gap. The CDR3 DNA reads as TGCGCCAGCAGCCAAGACCGGACGCGGATACAAGAGACCCAGTACTTC. Translating gives CASSQDRTRIQETQYF.

This chain uses TRBV5-6 with TRBJ2-5; maybe TRBD2 (5 bases). The CDR3 extends over 13 amino acids. The V end was cut by 4 bases, the J end by 3 bases, with 10 bases between. Germline CDR1 is SGHDT and CDR2 is YYEEEE. For the CDR3, the DNA is TGTGCCAGCAGCGATCTAGCTGAAGAGACCCAGTACTTC. Protein sequence: CASSDLAEETQYF.

This clonotype has only one observation. A much larger clone sits a single nucleotide away, making a read error possible. The V gene is TRBV15, the J gene TRBJ1-2; maybe TRBD1 (5 bases). The CDR3 covers 15 residues. Germline loops: CDR1 LNHNV, CDR2 YYDKDF (reference sequence). The CDR3 DNA follows: TGTGCCGCCAGCAGAGAGATGCAGGGTGACTATGGCTACACCTTC. Protein sequence: CAASREMQGDYGYTF.

Worth noting for this clonotype: Its ends do not fully match the called genes, so a read error is possible. The V call is TRBV7-8, the J call TRBJ1-4; D gene ambiguous. CDR1 SGHVS and CDR2 FQNEAQ come from the germline V gene. This CDR3 is built from 14 residues. Written as DNA, the CDR3 is TGTGCCAGCAGCTCCGGGTCAACTAGTGAAAAACTGTTTTTT. It yields the protein CASSSGSTSEKLFF.